Following are 7 T cell receptor beta chains from one sample sequenced in a study of T cell responses to AZD1222 COVID-19 vaccine. Produced via immunoSEQ multiplex PCR; TCRdb's table is partial and in-frame only. The sample consists of under 150,000 clones, about 93% of them appearing once. Sequencing used peripheral blood, obtained on day 0 of AZD1222 vaccination. The source of these receptors is an adult in good health.

The chain combines TRBV11-2 with TRBJ1-6; no clear D. Looked up from germline, CDR1 is SGHAT and CDR2 is FQNNGV. The CDR3 sequence is 14 residues long. Trimming took off 4 bases at V and 5 bases at J, with 9 bases between the two ends. The CDR3 nucleotides are TGTGCCAGCAGCTCTCTGACGGATAATTCACCCCTCCACTTT. Protein product: CASSSLTDNSPLHF.

V and J are TRBV2 and TRBJ2-5, with TRBD2 matching over 7 bases. Germline lookup yields CDR1 SNHLY and CDR2 FYNNEI. The CDR3 spans 16 residues. The trim removed 6 bases at V and 2 bases at J, leaving 12 bases unmatched. CDR3 residues: CASRWELAVTQETQYF. CDR3 bases: TGTGCCAGCAGGTGGGAGCTAGCGGTAACACAAGAGACCCAGTACTTC.

The chain uses TRBV6-5 and TRBJ1-1; D is perhaps TRBD1 (5 bases). V dropped 10 bases and J dropped 4 bases, with 19 bases sitting between them. Germline CDR1 and CDR2: MNHEY and SVGAGI. The CDR3 has 14 amino acids. Here the CDR3 DNA reads TGTGCCACTTTTCCAGGGTTCCGTGGCACTGAAGCTTTCTTT. Encoded protein: CATFPGFRGTEAFF.

V is TRBV6-6 and J is TRBJ1-6; unclear D gene. Trimming left V 2 bases short and J 10 bases short, with 15 bases between. Germline values: CDR1 MNHNY, CDR2 SVGAGI (reference sequence). This CDR3 region has 15 residues. CDR3: CASSYDGKSRSPLHF. DNA of the CDR3: TGTGCCAGCAGTTACGACGGGAAGTCGAGATCACCCCTCCACTTT.

This clone has a single count. This chain uses TRBV5-1 with TRBJ2-3; the D gene could be TRBD1 or TRBD2 (6 bases each). This CDR3 region has 14 residues. V lost 4 bases and J 6 bases, leaving 15 bases between the germline ends. CDR1 SGHRS and CDR2 YFSETQ come from the germline V gene. The CDR3 protein is CASSGGWTVDTQYF. In nucleotides, the CDR3 is TGCGCCAGCAGCGGGGGGTGGACAGTGGATACGCAGTATTTT.

The J gene is TRBJ2-7, the V gene TRBV7-3; TRBD2 matches at 10 bases. The germline CDR1 and CDR2 sequences are SGHTA and FQGTGA. The length of the CDR3 is 15 residues. V lost 5 bases, J lost 0 bases, and 4 bases stayed unmatched. CDR3 coding DNA: TGTGCCAGCAGCCTTAGCGGGGGGACCTCCTACGAGCAGTACTTC. Translated, it gives CASSLSGGTSYEQYF.

The CDR3 nucleotides read TGTGCCATCAAAGGAGGGGCGCTTCAAGATTCTAACTATGGCTACACCTTC. It yields the protein CAIKGGALQDSNYGYTF. The chain uses TRBV10-3 and TRBJ1-2; a weak D match, TRBD1 (5 bases). Germline V CDR1 and CDR2: ENHRY, SYGVKD. This CDR3 is 17 amino acids long. Trimming removed 7 bases at V and 0 bases at J, with 21 bases between.